The 31 T cell receptor beta chains below come from one sample, sequenced in a study of blood T cell repertoires in COVID-19. Profiling relied on immunoSEQ multiplex PCR, and the TCRdb table lists in-frame clones only, not all of them. This table has about 360,000 clones, approximately 86% appearing once. Sequenced input: peripheral blood. These receptors were taken from a human donor in a cohort sampled during active COVID-19.

The CDR3 DNA reads as TGTGCCTGGAGTGGACAGGGAAACGAAAAACTGTTTTTT. Its protein product is CAWSGQGNEKLFF. The chain couples TRBV30 to TRBJ1-4, with TRBD1 identical over 7 bases. The CDR3 consists of 13 residues. The germline V gene encodes CDR1 GTSNPN and CDR2 SVGIG (reference sequence). The V gene end was trimmed by 1 base and the J gene end by 8 bases; junction bases not matched to a gene: 4.

The V gene is TRBV25-1, the J gene TRBJ2-7; 8 nucleotides line up with TRBD2. The CDR3 totals 13 residues. V dropped 6 bases and J dropped 5; count of bases not matched to a gene: 6. Germline CDR1 reads MGHDK; CDR2 reads SYGVNS. As DNA, the CDR3 is TGTGCCAGCAGAGAGGGACTAGAACACGAGCAGTACTTC. Its translation: CASREGLEHEQYF.

A few counts support this clone. This rearrangement joins TRBV10-3 to TRBJ2-2; unclear D gene. The length of the CDR3 is 16 residues. V lost 0 bases to trimming and J lost 2 bases, with 10 bases between them. Germline V lookup: CDR1 ENHRY, CDR2 SYGVKD. CDR3 in amino acids: CAISESKPGNTGELFF. CDR3 coding DNA: TGTGCCATCAGTGAGTCGAAACCTGGCAACACCGGGGAGCTGTTTTTT.

For the CDR3, the DNA is TGCAGCGTTGAAGATAGGAAGGGGGCTGGAAACACCATATATTTT. Encoded protein: CSVEDRKGAGNTIYF. The rearrangement joins TRBV29-1 to TRBJ1-3, with D perhaps TRBD1 (6 bases). Germline CDR1 is SQVTM and CDR2 is ANQGSEA. Trimming removed 0 bases at V and 2 bases at J, with 11 bases between. This CDR3 spans 15 amino acids.

V is TRBV6-5 and J is TRBJ2-1, with D unclear. V was cut by 0 bases and J by 2 bases, with 11 bases left in between. From germline, CDR1 is MNHEY and CDR2 SVGAGI. The CDR3 runs 16 residues. This chain's CDR3 is CASSYSPGRTYNEQFF. CDR3 coding DNA: TGTGCCAGCAGTTACTCACCGGGTAGAACCTACAATGAGCAGTTCTTC.

This chain links TRBV10-3 with TRBJ1-1; TRBD1 is a possible D gene (6 bases). The CDR3 extends over 14 amino acids. V was pared by 6 bases and J by 4 bases, with 15 bases between. The V gene's germline CDR1 is ENHRY and CDR2 SYGVKD. DNA of the CDR3: TGTGCCATCAGGGCCAACAGGGAAGGCACTGAAGCTTTCTTT. This translates into CAIRANREGTEAFF.

The chain couples TRBV5-1 to TRBJ2-3, with 8 bases that match TRBD2. V shed 3 bases, J shed 7 bases, and the junction held 13 bases outside the gene matches. Germline CDR1 SGHRS, CDR2 YFSETQ. This CDR3 comprises 16 residues. The CDR3 bases are TGCGCCAGCAGCTCTTCGGGAGGGAGCGATCGACATACGCAGTATTTT. Protein sequence: CASSSSGGSDRHTQYF.

The rearrangement uses TRBV2 and TRBJ2-3; 7 bases are a match to TRBD2. V trimming: 7 bases; J trimming: 0 bases; junction bases outside the gene matches: 4. Germline V lookup: CDR1 SNHLY, CDR2 FYNNEI. This CDR3 is 14 amino acids long. The DNA for the CDR3 is TGTGCCAGCACCCTAGCGGCTAGCACAGATACGCAGTATTTT. As protein: CASTLAASTDTQYF.

The count of this clone is one. The chain recombines TRBV29-1 with TRBJ2-3; D may be TRBD1 (6 bases). The CDR3 is made up of 14 amino acids. In germline, CDR1 is SQVTM, CDR2 ANQGSEA. Between the trimmed V and J ends, which lost 5 bases and 0 bases, there was a span of 12 bases. CDR3 DNA: TGCAGCGTTACCGGGACACCTAGCACAGATACGCAGTATTTT. Residues: CSVTGTPSTDTQYF.

The genes are TRBV29-1 and TRBJ1-5; no definite D call. The CDR3 spans 14 residues. V lost 2 bases to trimming and J lost 0 bases, with 8 bases between them. CDR1 and CDR2 (germline): SQVTM, ANQGSEA. The CDR3 bases are TGCAGCGTTGAAACGGAGGATAGCAATCAGCCCCAGCATTTT. Protein: CSVETEDSNQPQHF.

The chain carries TRBV28 and TRBJ1-2; D ambiguous. The V end was cut by 8 bases, the J end by 4 bases, with 11 bases between. The CDR3 is 12 amino acids. Germline loops: CDR1 MDHEN, CDR2 SYDVKM. DNA for the CDR3: TGTGCCAGCCGGTTAACGGGCTATGGCTACACCTTC. This codes for CASRLTGYGYTF.

The chain has TRBV2 and TRBJ2-5, with a tentative D call TRBD2 (5 bases). V was cut by 3 bases and J by 5 bases, with 16 bases left in between. Germline assignment: CDR1 SNHLY and CDR2 FYNNEI. There are 15 residues in the CDR3. The CDR3: CASSDGFGVGETQYF. DNA of the CDR3: TGTGCCAGCAGTGACGGTTTCGGGGTTGGGGAGACCCAGTACTTC.

This clone was seen a few times. The rearrangement uses TRBV7-2 and TRBJ2-5; TRBD2 aligns across 9 bases. The CDR3 covers 16 residues. In germline, CDR1 is SGHTA, CDR2 FQGNSA. The trim removed 3 bases at V and 5 bases at J, leaving 10 bases unmatched. This chain's CDR3 is CASSFSGSGRLETQYF. The CDR3, as DNA: TGTGCCAGCAGCTTCTCGGGTAGCGGGAGATTGGAGACCCAGTACTTC.

The rearrangement links TRBV28 to TRBJ2-7; D remains ambiguous. With 3 bases removed from V and 5 bases from J, the gap between germline ends came to 5 bases. Germline V gives CDR1 MDHEN, CDR2 SYDVKM. CDR3 length equals 11 residues. CDR3 in amino acids: CASSFPDEQYF. CDR3 sequence (DNA): TGTGCCAGCAGTTTCCCCGACGAGCAGTACTTC.

The rearrangement joins TRBV2 to TRBJ1-4, with D perhaps matching TRBD1 (6 bases). Trimming removed 7 bases from V and 3 bases from J, with 9 bases in between. Germline assignment: CDR1 SNHLY and CDR2 FYNNEI. The CDR3 runs 13 residues. As DNA, the CDR3 is TGTGCCAGCAATAGACAGGCTAATGAAAAACTGTTTTTT. Translating it yields CASNRQANEKLFF.

The chain combines TRBV23-1 with TRBJ2-3; the D gene is possibly TRBD1 (7 bases). TRBV23-1 is given ORF status, its function remaining uncertain. This CDR3 spans 14 amino acids. The V end was cut by 4 bases, the J end by 1 base, with 9 bases between. The CDR3 is CASSPRGGTDTQYF. Written as DNA, the CDR3 is TGCGCCAGCAGTCCCAGGGGGGGCACAGATACGCAGTATTTT.

The J gene is TRBJ1-4, the V gene TRBV10-3; D call uncertain. Trimming took 6 bases from V and 3 from J, leaving 8 bases between them. Looked up from germline, CDR1 is ENHRY and CDR2 is SYGVKD. CDR3 length: 13 amino acids. The CDR3 DNA sequence: TGTGCCATCAGGGAGCGGGCTAATGAAAAACTGTTTTTT. This gives the protein CAIRERANEKLFF.

This chain uses TRBV11-3 with TRBJ2-7; D possibly corresponds to TRBD1 (6 bases). Germline lookup yields CDR1 SGHNT and CDR2 YENEEA. This CDR3 comprises 13 residues. V was trimmed by 5 bases and J by 4 bases, leaving 12 bases between them. CDR3 amino acids: CASSRFRGYEQYF. In DNA form, the CDR3 reads TGTGCCAGCAGCAGGTTTAGGGGGTACGAGCAGTACTTC.

The V gene is TRBV11-2, the J gene TRBJ2-3; 9 nucleotides agree with TRBD2. The J segment lost 1 base and the V segment lost 5 bases, leaving 7 bases of the junction unmatched. Germline V gene data show CDR1 as SGHAT and CDR2 as FQNNGV. There are 16 residues in the CDR3. CDR3 residues: CASSPGGGGRTDTQYF. In DNA, the CDR3 is TGTGCCAGCAGCCCCGGCGGGGGGGGTCGCACAGATACGCAGTATTTT.

This clone was observed a single time. CDR3 coding DNA: TGTGCCAGCCGCGAAGGACTAGCGGACTCCTACGAGCAGTACTTC. This sequence encodes CASREGLADSYEQYF. J is TRBJ2-7 and V is TRBV18; 10 nucleotides align to TRBD2. The trim removed 8 bases at V and 0 bases at J, leaving 7 bases unmatched. Per the germline V gene, CDR1 is KGHSH and CDR2 is LQKENI. CDR3 length: 15 amino acids.

The gene calls are TRBV5-1 and TRBJ2-1, with TRBD2 matching 7 bases. V trimming: 5 bases; J trimming: 2 bases; junction bases outside the gene matches: 4. The germline gives CDR1 SGHRS, CDR2 YFSETQ. The CDR3 has 14 residues. The CDR3 DNA reads as TGCGCCAGCAGTAACGCGGGGGCCTACAATGAGCAGTTCTTC. Translating gives CASSNAGAYNEQFF.

This chain uses TRBV19 with TRBJ2-7; 8 bases are a match to TRBD1. From germline, CDR1 is LNHDA and CDR2 SQIVND (reference sequence). The J segment lost 1 base and the V segment lost 3 bases, leaving 8 bases of the junction unmatched. The CDR3 is made up of 16 amino acids. The chain's CDR3 is CASSISFRGPSYEQYF. DNA of the CDR3: TGTGCCAGTAGTATCTCGTTCAGGGGGCCATCCTACGAGCAGTACTTC. The entire variable domain, with the rest obtained from reference TRBV19 and TRBJ2-7, is as follows: DGGITQSPKYLFRKEGQNVTLSCEQNLNHDAMYWYRQDPGQGLRLIYYSQIVNDFQKGDIAEGYSVSREKKESFPLTVTSAQKNPTAFYLCASSISFRGPSYEQYFGPGTRLTVT.

The gene calls are TRBV5-1 and TRBJ1-2; D perhaps matches TRBD1 (5 bases). In germline, CDR1 is SGHRS, CDR2 YFSETQ. This CDR3 is 13 amino acids long. Trimming took 4 bases from V and 6 from J, leaving 13 bases between them. Here the CDR3 reads CASSLTDKDGYTF. CDR3 sequence (DNA): TGCGCCAGCAGCCTGACAGATAAGGATGGCTACACCTTC.

This chain connects TRBV18 to TRBJ2-3, with 7 bases identical to TRBD1. CDR3 length: 14 residues. CDR1 is KGHSH and CDR2 is LQKENI in the germline V gene. J gave up 6 bases and V 5 bases, and 8 bases lay outside the gene matches. DNA for the CDR3: TGTGCCAGCTCAAGGGGGCCTAAGGAGGATACGCAGTATTTT. Translated, it gives CASSRGPKEDTQYF. The full variable domain, with the rest looked up from reference TRBV18 and TRBJ2-3, is NAGVMQNPRHLVRRRGQEARLRCSPMKGHSHVYWYRQLPEEGLKFMVYLQKENIIDESGMPKERFSAEFPKEGPSILRIQQVVRGDSAAYFCASSRGPKEDTQYFGPGTRLTVL.

V gene TRBV7-2 combines with J gene TRBJ2-1; 9 bases line up with TRBD2. Trimming cost V 7 bases and J 5 bases; bases outside gene matches: 9. This CDR3 has 15 amino acids. Germline V gives CDR1 SGHTA, CDR2 FQGNSA. CDR3 coding DNA: TGTGCCAGCAACCCAGGGACTAGCAGAAACAATGAGCAGTTCTTC. It encodes CASNPGTSRNNEQFF.

The chain recombines TRBV3-1 (or the pseudogene TRBV3-2) with TRBJ2-3; 9 bases align to TRBD2. The germline CDR1 and CDR2 sequences are LGHDT and YNNKEL (reference sequence). The V gene end was trimmed by 1 base and the J gene end by 3 bases; junction bases not matched to a gene: 8. The length of the CDR3 is 17 residues. CDR3 sequence (DNA): TGTGCCAGCAGCCAAGGAAGGGCGGGAGGGCCGACAGATACGCAGTATTTT. This encodes CASSQGRAGGPTDTQYF.

This clone has more than one count but fewer than ten. The chain combines TRBV11-2 with TRBJ2-7, with 8 bases matching TRBD2. Germline loops: CDR1 SGHAT, CDR2 FQNNGV. This CDR3 spans 15 amino acids. Trimming took 4 bases from V and 2 from J; bases not matched to a gene: 7. The CDR3 nucleotides are TGTGCCAGCAGCTCCCCGGGCGGGAGGACCTACGAGCAGTACTTC. This codes for CASSSPGGRTYEQYF.

V gene TRBV5-1 combines with J gene TRBJ2-1, with D possibly being TRBD1 (6 bases). Deletions cut 2 bases from V and 8 bases from J, with 14 bases between. The CDR3 consists of 14 residues. The V gene's germline CDR1 is SGHRS and CDR2 YFSETQ. The chain's CDR3 is CASSLGQIADEQFF. The DNA of the CDR3 is TGCGCCAGCAGCTTAGGACAGATCGCGGATGAGCAGTTCTTC.

This clone was recorded a few times. This chain joins TRBV10-3 and TRBJ2-2; a weak D match, TRBD1 (6 bases). There are 17 residues in the CDR3. V was cut by 3 bases and J by 4 bases, with 18 bases left in between. Germline V CDR1 and CDR2: ENHRY, SYGVKD. The CDR3 reads CAISEKAGAGATGELFF. CDR3 nucleotide sequence: TGTGCCATCAGTGAAAAAGCCGGGGCAGGGGCCACCGGGGAGCTGTTTTTT.

The chain combines TRBV25-1 with TRBJ1-1; weak D call: TRBD1 (5 bases). Germline CDR1 is MGHDK and CDR2 is SYGVNS. The CDR3 consists of 13 residues. V was cut by 6 bases and J by 2 bases, with 10 bases left in between. The CDR3 spells CASSRGRNTEAFF. CDR3 in DNA: TGTGCCAGCAGCCGGGGGAGAAACACTGAAGCTTTCTTT.

The rearrangement joins TRBV10-3 to TRBJ1-1, with D possibly being TRBD1 (5 bases). The CDR3 contains 14 residues. The ends were cut back, 0 bases at V and 6 bases at J, with 11 bases in the middle. From germline, CDR1 is ENHRY and CDR2 SYGVKD. This CDR3 reads CAISESGRGAEAFF. The CDR3 nucleotides read TGTGCCATCAGTGAGTCGGGGAGGGGAGCTGAAGCTTTCTTT.